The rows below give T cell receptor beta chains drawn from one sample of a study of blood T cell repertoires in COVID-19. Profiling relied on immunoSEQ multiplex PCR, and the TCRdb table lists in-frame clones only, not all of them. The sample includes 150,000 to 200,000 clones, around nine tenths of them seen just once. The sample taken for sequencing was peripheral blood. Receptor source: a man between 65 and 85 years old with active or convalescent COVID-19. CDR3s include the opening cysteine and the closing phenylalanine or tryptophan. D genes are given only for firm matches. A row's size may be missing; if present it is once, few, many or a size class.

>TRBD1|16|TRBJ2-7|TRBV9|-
TGTGCCAGCAGCCTCGCCGGACAGGCGCCACCCTACGAGCAGTACTTC
CASSLAGQAPPYEQYF
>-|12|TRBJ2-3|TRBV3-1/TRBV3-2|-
TGTGCCAGCAGCCTGGAGGGGGATACGCAGTATTTT
CASSLEGDTQYF
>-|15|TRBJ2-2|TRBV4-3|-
TGCGCCAGCAGTTTTGTGGGGGGGCCCACCGGGGAGCTGTTTTTT
CASSFVGGPTGELFF
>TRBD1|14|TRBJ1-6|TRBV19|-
TGTGCCAGTAGTCCGGGACAGGGGGCTTCACCCCTCCACTTT
CASSPGQGASPLHF
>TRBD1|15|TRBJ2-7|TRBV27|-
TGTGCCAGCAGTTGGTCCGGGACAGGGAAATACGAGCAGTACTTC
CASSWSGTGKYEQYF
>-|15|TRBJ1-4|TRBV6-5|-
TGTGCCAGCAGTTACTACACAGGAAACGCTGAAAAACTGTTTTTT
CASSYYTGNAEKLFF
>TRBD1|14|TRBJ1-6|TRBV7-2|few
TGTGCCAGCAGCTCCCGGGACAGGGGTTCACCCCTCCACTTT
CASSSRDRGSPLHF
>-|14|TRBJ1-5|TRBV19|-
TGTGCCAGTAGTATAGTCGGGTCATTCCAGCCCCAGCATTTT
CASSIVGSFQPQHF
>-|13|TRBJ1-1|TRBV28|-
TGTGCCAGCACTCAGGGCGTAATCTCTGAAGCTTTCTTT
CASTQGVISEAFF
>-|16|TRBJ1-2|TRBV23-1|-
TGCGCCAGCAGTCCTCCCCAGGAGGTCACCAACTATGGCTACACCTTC
CASSPPQEVTNYGYTF
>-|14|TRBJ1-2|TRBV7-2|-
TGTGCCAGCAGCTTAGTTGCAGGGGACTATGGCTACACCTTC
CASSLVAGDYGYTF
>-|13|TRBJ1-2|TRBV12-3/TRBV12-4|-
TGTGCCAGCAGCCCGGCGGGGGCGTATGGCTACACCTTC
CASSPAGAYGYTF
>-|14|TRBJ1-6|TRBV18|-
TGTGCCAGCTCACCGGGGACAAATAATTCACCCCTCCACTTT
CASSPGTNNSPLHF
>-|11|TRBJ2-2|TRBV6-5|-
TGTGCCAGCCCCGTCGCCGGGGAGCTGTTTTTT
CASPVAGELFF
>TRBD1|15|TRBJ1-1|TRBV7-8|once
TGTGCCAGCAGCCCCCAGACAGGGCTGGCTCCTGAAGCTTTCTTT
CASSPQTGLAPEAFF
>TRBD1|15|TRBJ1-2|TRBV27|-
TGTGCCAGCAGTTTGGGATCAGGGGGCAGGTATGGCTACACCTTC
CASSLGSGGRYGYTF
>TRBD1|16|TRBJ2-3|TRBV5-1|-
TGCGCCAGCAGCTTGGATGAGGGGGCCGGCACAGATACGCAGTATTTT
CASSLDEGAGTDTQYF
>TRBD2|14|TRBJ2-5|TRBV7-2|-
TGTGCCAGCAGCGTAGGCGGGAGAGGAGAGACCCAGTACTTC
CASSVGGRGETQYF
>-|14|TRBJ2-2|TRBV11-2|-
TGTGCCAGCAGCTTAGGACAGGACACCGGGGAGCTGTTTTTT
CASSLGQDTGELFF
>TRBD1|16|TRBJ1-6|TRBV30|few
TGTGCCTGGAGGTTCCGCGACAGGGGGTTTTATTCACCCCTCCACTTT
CAWRFRDRGFYSPLHF
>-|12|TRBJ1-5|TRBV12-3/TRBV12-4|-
TGTGCCAGCCGCCGGGAGAATCAGCCCCAGCATTTT
CASRRENQPQHF
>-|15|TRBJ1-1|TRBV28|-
TGTGCCAGCAGTTTCTCACAGCTGTTTAACGCTGAAGCTTTCTTT
CASSFSQLFNAEAFF